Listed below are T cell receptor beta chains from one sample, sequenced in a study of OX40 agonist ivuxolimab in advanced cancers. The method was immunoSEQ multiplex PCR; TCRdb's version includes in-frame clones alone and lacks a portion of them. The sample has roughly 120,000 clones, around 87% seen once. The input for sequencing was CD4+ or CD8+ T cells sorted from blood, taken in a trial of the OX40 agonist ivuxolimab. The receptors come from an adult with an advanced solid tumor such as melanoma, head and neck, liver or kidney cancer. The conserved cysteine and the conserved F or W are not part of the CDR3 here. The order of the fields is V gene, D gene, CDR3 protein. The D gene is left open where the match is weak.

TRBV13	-	ASSLEAGWNTEAF
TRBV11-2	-	ASSSSAADTQY
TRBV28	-	ASWGRNTGELF
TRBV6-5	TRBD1	ASRGQGGDTQY
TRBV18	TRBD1	ASSPRTGRDTIY
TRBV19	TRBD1	ASSIGDRSTDTQY
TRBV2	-	ASSLSSYEQY
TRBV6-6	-	ASKRSNSPLH
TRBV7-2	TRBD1	ASRGTANTGELF
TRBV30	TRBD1	AWGATGMNTEAF
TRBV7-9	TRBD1	ASRKGQGIDYGYT
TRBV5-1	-	ASSNRMNTGELF
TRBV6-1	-	ASSARRPTNEKLF
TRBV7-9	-	ASSLEFTMNTEAF
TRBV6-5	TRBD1	ASSYRTGQGSKLF
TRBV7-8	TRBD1	ASSFYRGWAYEQY
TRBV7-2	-	ASSLEARAYEQF
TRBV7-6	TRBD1	ASSKQGHNQPQH
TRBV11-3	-	ASSLDPKNIQY
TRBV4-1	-	ASSQVSLQQVYGYT
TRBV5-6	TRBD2	ASRFPGGSYNEQF
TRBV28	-	ASSLLVGTDTQY